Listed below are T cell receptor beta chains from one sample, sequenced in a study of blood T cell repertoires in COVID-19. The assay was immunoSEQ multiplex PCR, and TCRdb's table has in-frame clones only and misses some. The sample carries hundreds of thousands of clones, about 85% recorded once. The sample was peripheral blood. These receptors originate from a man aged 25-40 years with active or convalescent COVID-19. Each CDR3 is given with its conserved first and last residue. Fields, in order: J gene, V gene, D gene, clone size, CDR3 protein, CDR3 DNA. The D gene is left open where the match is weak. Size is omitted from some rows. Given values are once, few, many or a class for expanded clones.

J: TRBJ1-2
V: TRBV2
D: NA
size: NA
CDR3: CASRGRGADGYTF
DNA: TGTGCCAGCAGAGGGAGGGGGGCTGATGGCTACACCTTC

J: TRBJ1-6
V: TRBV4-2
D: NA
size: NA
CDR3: CASSQDGESSYNSPLHF
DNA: TGTGCCAGCAGCCAAGACGGGGAAAGCTCCTATAATTCACCCCTCCACTTT

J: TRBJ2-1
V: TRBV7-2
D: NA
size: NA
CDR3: CASTPYNEQFF
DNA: TGTGCCAGCACCCCATACAATGAGCAGTTCTTC

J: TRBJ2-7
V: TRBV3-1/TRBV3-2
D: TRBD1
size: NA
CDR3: CASSPDREPSYEQYF
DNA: TGTGCCAGCAGCCCGGACAGGGAACCCTCCTACGAGCAGTACTTC

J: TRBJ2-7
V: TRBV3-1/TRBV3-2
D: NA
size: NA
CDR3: CASSQEGQGYEQYF
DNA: TGTGCCAGCAGCCAAGAGGGCCAGGGTTACGAGCAGTACTTC

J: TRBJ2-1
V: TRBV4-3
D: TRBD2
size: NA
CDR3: CASSQDLRTSGGRGNEQFF
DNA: TGCGCCAGCAGCCAAGATCTCAGGACTAGCGGGGGGAGGGGCAATGAGCAGTTCTTC

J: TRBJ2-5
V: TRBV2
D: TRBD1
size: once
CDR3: CASSQGNGETQYF
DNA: TGTGCCAGCTCACAGGGGAATGGAGAGACCCAGTACTTC

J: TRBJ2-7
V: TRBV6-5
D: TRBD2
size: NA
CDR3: CASNTGGGPSYEQYF
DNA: TGTGCCAGCAATACCGGGGGGGGACCGTCCTACGAGCAGTACTTC

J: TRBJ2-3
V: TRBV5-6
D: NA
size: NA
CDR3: CASSFQGGDTQYF
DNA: TGTGCCAGCAGCTTCCAGGGTGGGGATACGCAGTATTTT

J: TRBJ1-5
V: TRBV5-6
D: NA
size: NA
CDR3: CASSLGGEGNQPQHF
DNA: TGTGCCAGCAGCTTGGGGGGCGAGGGCAATCAGCCCCAGCATTTT

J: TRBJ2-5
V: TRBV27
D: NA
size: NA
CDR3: CASSLNIQGETQYF
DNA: TGTGCCAGCAGTTTAAACATTCAGGGCGAGACCCAGTACTTC

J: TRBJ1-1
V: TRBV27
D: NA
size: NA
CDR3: CASSFTGMNTEAFF
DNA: TGTGCCAGCAGCTTTACAGGCATGAACACTGAAGCTTTCTTT

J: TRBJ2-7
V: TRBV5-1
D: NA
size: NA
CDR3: CASSLGFGGLYEQYF
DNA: TGCGCCAGCAGCTTGGGGTTCGGGGGGCTCTACGAGCAGTACTTC

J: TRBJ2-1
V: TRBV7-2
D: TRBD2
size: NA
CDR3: CASSPTGASGGDYNEQFF
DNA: TGTGCCAGCAGCCCGACCGGGGCTAGCGGGGGGGACTACAATGAGCAGTTCTTC

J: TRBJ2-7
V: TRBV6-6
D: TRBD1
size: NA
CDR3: CASSYWDSAYEQYF
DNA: TGTGCCAGCAGTTACTGGGACAGTGCCTACGAGCAGTACTTC

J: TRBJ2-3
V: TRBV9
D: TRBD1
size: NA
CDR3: CASSVFGTGGADTQYF
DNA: TGTGCCAGCAGCGTATTCGGGACAGGGGGGGCAGATACGCAGTATTTT

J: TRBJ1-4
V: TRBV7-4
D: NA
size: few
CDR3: CASPTTRRSDQEKLFF
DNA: TGTGCCAGCCCGACTACTCGGAGATCGGACCAAGAAAAACTGTTTTTT

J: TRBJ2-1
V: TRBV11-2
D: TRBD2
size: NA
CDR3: CASKPGLAVYNEQFF
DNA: TGTGCCAGCAAGCCGGGACTAGCGGTTTACAATGAGCAGTTCTTC

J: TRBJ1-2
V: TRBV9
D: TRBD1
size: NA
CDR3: CASSAPGTGNYGYTF
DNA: TGTGCCAGCAGCGCACCCGGGACAGGGAACTATGGCTACACCTTC

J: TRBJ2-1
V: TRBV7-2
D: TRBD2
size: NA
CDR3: CASSLGDPAGEQFF
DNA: TGTGCCAGCAGCTTAGGGGACCCAGCGGGGGAGCAGTTCTTC

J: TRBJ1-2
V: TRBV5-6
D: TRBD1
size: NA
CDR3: CASSSDRGRRGYTF
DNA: TGTGCCAGCAGCTCGGACAGGGGGCGCAGAGGCTACACCTTC

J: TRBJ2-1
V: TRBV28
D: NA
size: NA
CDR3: CASNWDSHNEQFF
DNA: TGTGCCAGCAACTGGGACTCTCACAATGAGCAGTTCTTC

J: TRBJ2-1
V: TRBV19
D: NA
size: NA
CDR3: CASNPSSYNEQFF
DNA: TGTGCCAGTAATCCCTCCTCCTACAATGAGCAGTTCTTC